This T cell receptor beta chain was retrieved from a study of CD8+ T cells in alopecia areata. Germline V gene lookup returns CDR1 SGHRS and CDR2 YFSETQ. Deletions cut 4 bases from V and 5 bases from J, with 12 bases between. The CDR3 contains 13 residues. Reverse transcribed after extraction, RNA yielded cDNA as the sequencing template. Assay used: immunoSEQ multiplex PCR; TCRdb lists only in-frame clones, some missing. The sample records 150,000 to 200,000 clones, approximately 56% being singletons. The chain joins TRBV5-1 to TRBJ1-2, with unresolved D. Here the sequenced sample was CD4+ T cells sorted from blood, taken at week 0. The source of this sequence is a human donor with alopecia areata. The CDR3 sequence: CASSPTGPYGYTF. The CDR3 DNA follows: TGCGCCAGCAGCCCGACCGGGCCGTATGGCTACACCTTC.